One T cell receptor beta chain is described in this entry. Antigen specificity is unknown. These data are taken from a study of shared clonotypes between healthy human individuals. From germline, CDR1 is SGHVS and CDR2 FNYEAQ. Trimming shortened V by 1 base and J by 6 bases, and 9 bases separated the two germline ends. The CDR3 runs 14 residues. Study-wide results and caveats: All-four-donor shared clonotypes had higher generation probabilities than non-shared clonotypes did.

The study ran the assay at deep level. Every subset had its genomic DNA shared out evenly among several immunoSEQ plates. TCRdb keeps only in-frame clones here, not all; method: immunoSEQ multiplex PCR. The sample lists roughly 2 million clones; around 95% were seen once. The chain is built from TRBV7-6 and TRBJ2-2; TRBD1 might be the D (5 bases). The sample was naive CD4+ T cells sorted from blood. Indicated subset: CD45RA+ positively selected. The sequence came from a young man in good health. CDR3 DNA sequence: TGTGCCAGCAGCTTAGACACGACAGCCGGGGAGCTGTTTTTT. As protein: CASSLDTTAGELFF.